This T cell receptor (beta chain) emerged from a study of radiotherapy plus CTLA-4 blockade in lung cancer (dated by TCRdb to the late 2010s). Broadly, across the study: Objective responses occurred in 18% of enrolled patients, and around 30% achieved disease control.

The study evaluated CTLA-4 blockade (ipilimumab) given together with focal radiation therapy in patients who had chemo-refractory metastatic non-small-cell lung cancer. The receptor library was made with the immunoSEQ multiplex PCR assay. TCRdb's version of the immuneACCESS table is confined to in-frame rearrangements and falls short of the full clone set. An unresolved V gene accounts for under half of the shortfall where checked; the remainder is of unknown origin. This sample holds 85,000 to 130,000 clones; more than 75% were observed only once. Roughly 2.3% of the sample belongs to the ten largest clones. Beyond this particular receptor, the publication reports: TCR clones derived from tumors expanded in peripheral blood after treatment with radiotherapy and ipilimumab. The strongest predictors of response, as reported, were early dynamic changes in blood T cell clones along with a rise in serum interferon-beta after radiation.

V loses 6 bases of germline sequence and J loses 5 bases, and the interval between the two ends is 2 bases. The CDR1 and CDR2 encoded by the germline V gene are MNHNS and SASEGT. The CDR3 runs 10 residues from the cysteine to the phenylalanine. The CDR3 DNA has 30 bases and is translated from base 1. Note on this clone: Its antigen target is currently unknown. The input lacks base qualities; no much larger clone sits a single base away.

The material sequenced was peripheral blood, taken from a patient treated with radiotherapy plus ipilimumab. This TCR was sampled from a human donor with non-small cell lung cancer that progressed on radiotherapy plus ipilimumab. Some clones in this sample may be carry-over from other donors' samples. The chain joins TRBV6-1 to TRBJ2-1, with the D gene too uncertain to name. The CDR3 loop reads CASRDNEQFF. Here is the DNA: TGTGCCAGCAGGGACAATGAGCAGTTCTTC.